The 19 T cell receptor beta chains listed next were all sequenced from one sample in a study of T cell responses to AZD1222 COVID-19 vaccine. The table came from immunoSEQ multiplex PCR; TCRdb's copy has only in-frame clones and leaves some out. The sample lists roughly 160,000 clones, over 85% occurring once. Sequencing used peripheral blood, obtained on day 0 of AZD1222 vaccination. Receptors originate from an adult in good health.

The chain joins TRBV5-4 to TRBJ2-1; 13 nucleotides agree with TRBD2. In germline, CDR1 is SGHNT, CDR2 YYREEE (reference sequence). This CDR3 contains 16 residues. V trimming: 4 bases; J trimming: 0 bases; junction bases outside the gene matches: 1. The DNA for the CDR3 is TGTGCCAGCAGCGGGACTAGCGGGGCCTCCTACAATGAGCAGTTCTTC. Its protein is CASSGTSGASYNEQFF. Variable domain in full (rest from reference TRBV5-4 and TRBJ2-1): ETGVTQSPTHLIKTRGQQVTLRCSSQSGHNTVSWYQQALGQGPQFIFQYYREEENGRGNFPPRFSGLQFPNYSSELNVNALELDDSALYLCASSGTSGASYNEQFFGPGTRLTVL.

The chain couples TRBV28 to TRBJ2-2, with 9 bases matching TRBD1. This CDR3 is built from 14 residues. CDR1 is MDHEN, CDR2 SYDVKM, per germline. V lost 5 bases to trimming and J lost 6 bases; unmatched junction nucleotides: 4. CDR3 sequence reads: CASSTGGASGELFF. CDR3 sequence (DNA): TGTGCCAGCAGTACAGGGGGCGCGTCCGGGGAGCTGTTTTTT.

The chain joins TRBV27 to TRBJ2-3, with TRBD2 identical over 8 bases. Unmatched junction bases numbered 13, after V lost 7 bases and J lost 7 bases. The CDR3 loop spans 15 amino acids. Germline loops: CDR1 MNHEY, CDR2 SMNVEV (reference sequence). CDR3 residues: CASKHRRGARNTQYF. The CDR3 region has the DNA TGTGCCAGCAAACACCGGCGGGGGGCGAGGAATACGCAGTATTTT.

The V call is TRBV20-1, the J call TRBJ2-1; no firm D call. The CDR3 runs to 11 residues. V dropped 0 bases and J dropped 14 bases, with 11 bases sitting between them. Germline-derived CDR1 and CDR2 are DFQATT and SNEGSKA (reference sequence). The CDR3 DNA reads as TGCAGTGCTAGAGATACTGGGGTGGAGTTCTTC. Protein product: CSARDTGVEFF.

This clone has only a few counts. The rearrangement uses TRBV9 and TRBJ1-2; tentative D call: TRBD1 (6 bases). Germline CDR1 reads SGDLS; CDR2 reads YYNGEE. The CDR3 spans 16 residues. V lost 0 bases and J lost 2, with 14 bases in between. CDR3 bases: TGTGCCAGCAGCGTAGGAGGGGGTGGACAGAACTATGGCTACACCTTC. Translating gives CASSVGGGGQNYGYTF.

V and J are TRBV7-9 and TRBJ1-2; D remains unclear. The CDR3 totals 12 residues. Germline values: CDR1 SEHNR, CDR2 FQNEAQ (reference sequence). V shed 4 bases and J shed 7 bases, with 10 bases lying between them. The CDR3 DNA reads as TGTGCCAGCAGCTCCCCCGACTCTGGCTACACCTTC. Its translation is CASSSPDSGYTF.

The chain joins TRBV2 to TRBJ1-2; 9 bases are shared with TRBD1. The CDR3 has 18 amino acids. The V and J ends lost 7 bases and 0 bases, in that order; junction bases with no gene match: 15. Germline CDR1 reads SNHLY; CDR2 reads FYNNEI. CDR3 in amino acids: CASTPSRRTGDTNYGYTF. The CDR3 nucleotides read TGTGCCAGCACCCCCTCGCGTCGGACAGGGGACACTAACTATGGCTACACCTTC.

This clone was observed once. The J gene is TRBJ2-7, the V gene TRBV27; 9 bases fit TRBD1. Per germline, CDR1 MNHEY and CDR2 SMNVEV (reference sequence). The CDR3 totals 14 residues. J was trimmed by 3 bases and V by 3 bases; bases with no gene match: 3. Here the CDR3 reads CASSLVGQGYEQYF. CDR3 DNA sequence: TGTGCCAGCAGTTTGGTGGGACAGGGCTACGAGCAGTACTTC.

This chain connects TRBV13 to TRBJ2-6; no clear D gene. V was pared by 1 base and J by 0 bases, with 13 bases between. This CDR3 has 18 amino acids. The germline gives CDR1 PRHDT, CDR2 FYEKMQ (reference sequence). CDR3 nucleotides: TGTGCCAGCAGCTTAGAAGGATTATCCCCCTCTGGGGCCAACGTCCTGACTTTC. Amino acid sequence: CASSLEGLSPSGANVLTF.

This clone was observed once. Distinct nucleotide sequences in the sample also encode this CDR3. The rearrangement joins TRBV14 to TRBJ1-2; maybe TRBD1 (6 bases). CDR3 size: 13 residues. Trimming pared 3 bases from V and 5 bases from J, leaving 10 bases between. Germline CDR1 reads SGHDN; CDR2 reads FVKESK. CDR3 region: CASSHTRGYGYTF. The CDR3 DNA reads as TGTGCCAGCAGCCACACCAGGGGATATGGCTACACCTTC.

The chain carries TRBV6-1 and TRBJ2-7, with 11 bases identical to TRBD2. Germline V gene data show CDR1 as MNHNS and CDR2 as SASEGT. The J segment lost 2 bases and the V segment lost 4 bases, leaving 7 bases of the junction unmatched. The CDR3 covers 16 residues. CDR3 sequence: CASSANGLAGTYEQYF. Here the CDR3 DNA reads TGTGCCAGCAGTGCCAACGGACTAGCGGGCACCTACGAGCAGTACTTC.

The V gene is TRBV6-5, the J gene TRBJ2-3; TRBD2 might be the D (6 bases). The CDR3 covers 13 residues. The germline V gene has CDR1 MNHEY and CDR2 SVGAGI. Trimming cost V 7 bases and J 1 base, with 9 bases left between them. The CDR3 reads CASTLAGTDTQYF. As DNA, the CDR3 is TGTGCCAGCACCTTAGCGGGCACAGATACGCAGTATTTT.

This clone was seen a single time. This sequence joins TRBV5-1 and TRBJ2-7; 7 bases match TRBD1. The V and J ends lost 6 bases and 0 bases, in that order; junction bases with no gene match: 9. The CDR3 loop spans 15 amino acids. CDR1 SGHRS and CDR2 YFSETQ come from the germline V gene. The CDR3 region is CASTDRDRSSYEQYF. CDR3 sequence (DNA): TGCGCCAGCACCGACAGGGACAGAAGCTCCTACGAGCAGTACTTC.

Details on this clone: Distinct nucleotide sequences in the sample also encode this CDR3. This chain joins TRBV7-9 and TRBJ2-7; D is perhaps TRBD1 (5 bases). The CDR3 spans 12 residues. Germline V gene sequence: CDR1 SEHNR, CDR2 FQNEAQ (reference sequence). Trimming left V 8 bases short and J 5 bases short, with 13 bases between. The CDR3 region has the DNA TGTGCCAGCCACTCCCAGGGCGACGAGCAGTACTTC. It encodes CASHSQGDEQYF. Together with reference TRBV7-9 and TRBJ2-7, the CDR3 gives the full variable domain: DTGVSQNPRHKITKRGQNVTFRCDPISEHNRLYWYRQTLGQGPEFLTYFQNEAQLEKSRLLSDRFSAERPKGSFSTLEIQRTEQGDSAMYLCASHSQGDEQYFGPGTRLTVT.

The chain is built from TRBV7-2 and TRBJ1-3, with 7 bases fitting TRBD1. This CDR3 is 15 amino acids long. Germline CDR1 is SGHTA and CDR2 is FQGNSA. J was trimmed by 0 bases and V by 5 bases; bases with no gene match: 4. CDR3 bases: TGTGCCAGCAGCCTGGGACAGACCTCTGGAAACACCATATATTTT. Protein sequence: CASSLGQTSGNTIYF.

The chain uses TRBV16 and TRBJ2-3; 7 bases match TRBD2. Germline V gene data show CDR1 as KGHSY and CDR2 as FQNENV. CDR3 length: 17 residues. V lost 1 base, J lost 2 bases, and 9 bases stayed unmatched. CDR3 nucleotide sequence: TGTGCCAGCAGCCAATTGGGGCTAGCGGAAAACACAGATACGCAGTATTTT. Amino acid sequence: CASSQLGLAENTDTQYF.

The gene calls are TRBV21-1 and TRBJ2-1; the D segment call TRBD2 is taken from the table without a DNA check. TRBV21-1 is a pseudogene. This CDR3 region has 15 residues. DNA for the CDR3: TGTGCCAGCAGCAGGGAGGAGTCTCACTACAATGAGCAGTTCTTC. Translating it yields CASSREESHYNEQFF.

The CDR3 DNA follows: TGTGCCAGCAGTTTTACGGGACAATTGAACACTGAAGCTTTCTTT. It translates to CASSFTGQLNTEAFF. The chain carries TRBV6-5 and TRBJ1-1; D perhaps matches TRBD1 (6 bases). The CDR3 is made up of 15 amino acids. Germline V gives CDR1 MNHEY, CDR2 SVGAGI. V was trimmed by 4 bases and J by 0 bases, leaving 12 bases between them.

CDR3 in amino acids: CASSHASGGAGETQYF. DNA for the CDR3: TGTGCCAGCAGCCATGCTAGCGGGGGGGCCGGGGAGACCCAGTACTTC. The chain has TRBV4-2 and TRBJ2-5, with 12 bases identical to TRBD2. The CDR3 length is 16 residues. J was trimmed by 5 bases and V by 3 bases; bases with no gene match: 7. The germline gives CDR1 LGHNA, CDR2 YNFKEQ.